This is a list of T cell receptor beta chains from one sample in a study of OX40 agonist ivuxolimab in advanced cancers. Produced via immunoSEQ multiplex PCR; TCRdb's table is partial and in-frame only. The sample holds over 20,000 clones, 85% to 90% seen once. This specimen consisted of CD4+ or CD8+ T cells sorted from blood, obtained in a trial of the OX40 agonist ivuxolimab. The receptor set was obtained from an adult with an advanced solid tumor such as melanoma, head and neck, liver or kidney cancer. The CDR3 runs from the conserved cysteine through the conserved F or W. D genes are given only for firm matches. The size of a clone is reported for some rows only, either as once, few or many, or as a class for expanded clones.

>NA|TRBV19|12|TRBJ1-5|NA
CASSPGGWPQHF
TGTGCCAGTAGTCCCGGAGGGTGGCCCCAGCATTTT
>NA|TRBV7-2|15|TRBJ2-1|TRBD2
CASSLVGGGAGEQFF
TGTGCCAGCAGCTTAGTAGGCGGGGGGGCCGGTGAGCAGTTCTTC
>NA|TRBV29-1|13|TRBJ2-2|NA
CSVREYLTGELFF
TGCAGCGTTCGAGAATACCTCACCGGGGAGCTGTTTTTT
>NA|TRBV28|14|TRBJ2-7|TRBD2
CASSLGTSRYEQYF
TGTGCCAGCAGCCTCGGGACTAGCCGGTACGAGCAGTACTTC
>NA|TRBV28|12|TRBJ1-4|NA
CASSLYGEKLFF
TGTGCCAGCAGTTTGTATGGGGAAAAACTGTTTTTT
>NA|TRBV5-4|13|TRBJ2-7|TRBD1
CASSLGTGWEQYF
TGTGCCAGCAGCTTGGGGACAGGGTGGGAGCAGTACTTC
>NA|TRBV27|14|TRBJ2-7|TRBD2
CASSMTSGTYEQYF
TGTGCCAGCAGTATGACTAGCGGGACCTACGAGCAGTACTTC
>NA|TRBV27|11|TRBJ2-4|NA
CASSTGTIQYF
TGTGCCAGCAGTACAGGGACCATTCAGTACTTC
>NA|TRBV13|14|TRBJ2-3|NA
CASSLGGYTDTQYF
TGTGCCAGCAGCTTAGGCGGCTACACAGATACGCAGTATTTT
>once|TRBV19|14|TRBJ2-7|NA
CASSLQGIPYEQYF
TGTGCCAGTAGTCTCCAGGGGATTCCCTACGAGCAGTACTTC
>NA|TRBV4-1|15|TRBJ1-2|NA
CASSQDLAVGGGYTF
TGCGCCAGCAGCCAAGATTTGGCAGTGGGTGGGGGCTACACCTTC
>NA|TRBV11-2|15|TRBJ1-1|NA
CASSLLPGSRTEAFF
TGTGCCAGCAGCTTGCTACCAGGGTCGAGGACTGAAGCTTTCTTT
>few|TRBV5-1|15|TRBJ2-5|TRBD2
CASSPGLAAQETQYF
TGCGCCAGCAGTCCGGGACTAGCGGCACAAGAGACCCAGTACTTC
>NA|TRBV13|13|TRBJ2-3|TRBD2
CASRASGTDTQYF
TGTGCCAGCAGGGCTAGCGGGACAGATACGCAGTATTTT
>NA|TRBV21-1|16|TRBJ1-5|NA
CASSFRGQGACQPQHF
TGTGCCAGCAGCTTCCGGGGGCAGGGGGCTTGTCAGCCCCAGCATTTT
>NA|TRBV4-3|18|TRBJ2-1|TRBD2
CASSQEVPTSGGHNEQFF
TGCGCCAGCAGCCAAGAAGTCCCGACTAGCGGGGGGCACAATGAGCAGTTCTTC
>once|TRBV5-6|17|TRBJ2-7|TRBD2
CASSLWVSLAGLYEQYF
TGTGCCAGCAGCTTGTGGGTTTCTCTAGCGGGATTGTACGAGCAGTACTTC
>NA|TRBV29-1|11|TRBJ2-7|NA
CSVKSAYEQYF
TGCAGCGTTAAGAGCGCCTACGAGCAGTACTTC
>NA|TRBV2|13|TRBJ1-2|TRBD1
CARSQGVRYGYTF
TGTGCCAGATCACAGGGGGTTCGCTATGGCTACACCTTC
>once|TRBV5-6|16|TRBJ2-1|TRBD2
CASSWSPGTSGYEQFF
TGTGCCAGCAGCTGGTCCCCCGGGACTAGCGGGTATGAGCAGTTCTTC
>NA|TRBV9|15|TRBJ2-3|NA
CASSPTGTMGDTQYF
TGTGCCAGCAGTCCGACCGGAACCATGGGAGATACGCAGTATTTT
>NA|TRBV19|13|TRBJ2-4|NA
CASSKGGYNIQYF
TGTGCCAGTAGTAAGGGGGGATATAACATTCAGTACTTC
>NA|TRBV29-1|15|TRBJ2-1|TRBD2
CSATGLAFFYNEQFF
TGCAGCGCCACGGGACTAGCGTTTTTCTACAATGAGCAGTTCTTC
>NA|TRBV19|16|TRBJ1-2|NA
CASSMDRVHSFPGYTF
TGTGCCAGTAGTATGGACCGGGTACACTCTTTCCCTGGCTACACCTTC
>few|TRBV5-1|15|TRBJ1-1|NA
CASSPWTAMNTEAFF
TGCGCCAGCAGCCCGTGGACAGCCATGAACACTGAAGCTTTCTTT
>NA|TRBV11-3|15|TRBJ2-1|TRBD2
CASSQLAGGLNEQFF
TGTGCCAGCAGCCAACTAGCGGGGGGACTCAATGAGCAGTTCTTC
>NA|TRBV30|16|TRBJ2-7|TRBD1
CAWSGIFRDRAYEQYF
TGTGCCTGGAGTGGGATCTTTAGGGACAGAGCTTACGAGCAGTACTTC
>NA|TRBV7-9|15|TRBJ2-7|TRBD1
CASSSTTGTPYEQYF
TGTGCCAGCAGCTCCACGACAGGGACCCCCTACGAGCAGTACTTC
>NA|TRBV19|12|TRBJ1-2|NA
CASRVGGAGYTF
TGTGCCAGTAGAGTAGGAGGGGCTGGCTACACCTTC
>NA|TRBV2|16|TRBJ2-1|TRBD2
CASSEWTSGPYNEQFF
TGTGCCAGCAGTGAATGGACTAGCGGCCCCTACAATGAGCAGTTCTTC
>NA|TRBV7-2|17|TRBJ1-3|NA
CASSLGADDRSGNTIYF
TGTGCCAGCAGCTTAGGTGCAGATGACCGCTCTGGAAACACCATATATTTT
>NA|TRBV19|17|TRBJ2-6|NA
CASSIGTRGSGANVLTF
TGTGCCAGTAGTATAGGTACCAGGGGCTCTGGGGCCAACGTCCTGACTTTC
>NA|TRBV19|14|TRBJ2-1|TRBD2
CASSGLAGYNEQFF
TGTGCCAGTAGTGGACTAGCGGGATACAATGAGCAGTTCTTC
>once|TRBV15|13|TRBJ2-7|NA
CATKGHSSYEQYF
TGTGCCACTAAAGGACACTCCTCCTACGAGCAGTACTTC
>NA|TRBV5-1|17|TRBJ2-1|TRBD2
CASSSAGASGSFNEQFF
TGCGCCAGCAGCTCCGCGGGGGCTAGCGGGAGTTTTAATGAGCAATTCTTC
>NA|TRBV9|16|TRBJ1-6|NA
CASSVGRWGENSPLHF
TGTGCCAGCAGCGTAGGCAGGTGGGGGGAGAATTCACCCCTCCACTTT
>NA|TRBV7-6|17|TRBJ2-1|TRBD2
CASSLTLAGNSYNEQFF
TGTGCCAGCAGCTTGACACTAGCGGGCAACTCCTACAATGAGCAGTTCTTC
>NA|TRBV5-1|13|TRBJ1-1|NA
CASSFTGNTEAFF
TGCGCCAGCAGCTTCACAGGGAACACTGAAGCTTTCTTT
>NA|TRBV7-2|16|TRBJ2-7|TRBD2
CASSFALLAEGYEQYF
TGTGCCAGCAGCTTCGCCTTACTAGCGGAGGGCTACGAGCAGTACTTC
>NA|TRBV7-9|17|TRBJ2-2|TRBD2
CASSVSPSGGATGELFF
TGTGCCAGCAGCGTCTCTCCTAGCGGGGGGGCGACCGGGGAGCTGTTTTTT
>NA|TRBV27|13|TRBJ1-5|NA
CASSLGEGQPQHF
TGTGCCAGCAGTTTAGGGGAAGGACAGCCCCAGCATTTT
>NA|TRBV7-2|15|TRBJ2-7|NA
CASSPRGGLSYEQYF
TGTGCCAGCAGCCCCAGGGGGGGGTTGTCCTACGAGCAGTACTTC
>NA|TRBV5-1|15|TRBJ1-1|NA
CASSLNMGVNTEAFF
TGCGCCAGCAGCTTGAATATGGGGGTGAACACTGAAGCTTTCTTT
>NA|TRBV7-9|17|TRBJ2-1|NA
CASSLKSLAIPRDEQFF
TGTGCCAGCAGCTTAAAGAGCTTAGCAATACCTCGGGATGAGCAGTTCTTC
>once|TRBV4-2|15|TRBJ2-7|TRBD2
CASSQDPGGQYEQYF
TGTGCCAGCAGCCAAGATCCGGGGGGGCAATACGAGCAGTACTTC
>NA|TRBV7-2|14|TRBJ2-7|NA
CASSFWGGNYEQYF
TGTGCCAGCAGCTTTTGGGGGGGCAACTACGAGCAGTACTTC
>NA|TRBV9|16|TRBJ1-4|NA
CASSVSPTPTNEKLFF
TGTGCCAGCAGCGTGAGCCCCACACCAACTAATGAAAAACTGTTTTTT
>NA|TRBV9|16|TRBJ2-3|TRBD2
CASSTEGAGGPDTQYF
TGTGCCAGCAGCACGGAGGGGGCGGGGGGGCCAGATACGCAGTATTTT
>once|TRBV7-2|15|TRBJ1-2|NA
CASSLEGVSLYGYTF
TGTGCCAGCAGCTTAGAGGGAGTAAGCCTGTATGGCTACACCTTC
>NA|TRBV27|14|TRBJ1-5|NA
CASSLQGSNQPQHF
TGTGCCAGCAGTTTACAGGGTAGCAATCAGCCCCAGCATTTT
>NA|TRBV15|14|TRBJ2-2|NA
CATSRDWGTGELFF
TGTGCCACCAGCAGAGATTGGGGGACCGGGGAGCTGTTTTTT
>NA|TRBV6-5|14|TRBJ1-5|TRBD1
CASRGTGGFQPQHF
TGTGCCAGCAGAGGGACAGGGGGCTTTCAGCCCCAGCATTTT
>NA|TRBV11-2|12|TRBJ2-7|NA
CASRDITYEQYF
TGTGCCAGCAGGGACATTACCTACGAGCAGTACTTC
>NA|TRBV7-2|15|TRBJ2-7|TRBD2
CASSLAGGGRWEQYF
TGTGCCAGCAGCTTAGCGGGGGGCGGGAGGTGGGAGCAGTACTTC
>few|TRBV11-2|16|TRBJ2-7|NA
CASSSRPASEPYEQYF
TGTGCCAGCAGCTCACGCCCAGCTAGCGAGCCCTACGAGCAGTACTTC
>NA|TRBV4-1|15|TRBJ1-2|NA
CASSPTKGAVYGYTF
TGCGCCAGCAGCCCAACCAAAGGGGCAGTCTATGGCTACACCTTC
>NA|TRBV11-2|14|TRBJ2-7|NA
CASSLGLRPYEQYF
TGTGCCAGCAGCTTAGGACTGCGGCCTTACGAGCAGTACTTC
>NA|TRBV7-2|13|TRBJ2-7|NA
CASSWGLSYEQYF
TGTGCCAGCAGCTGGGGTCTAAGCTACGAGCAGTACTTC
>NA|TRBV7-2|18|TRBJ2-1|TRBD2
CASSLWGLAGSSYNEQFF
TGTGCCAGCAGCTTGTGGGGACTAGCGGGGAGCTCCTACAATGAGCAGTTCTTC